These 7 T cell receptor beta chains share one sample of origin, sequenced in a study of shared clonotypes between healthy human individuals. Terminally differentiated effector memory CD45RA+ cells were excluded by CCR7 positive selection of CD45RO-negative cells. The method was immunoSEQ multiplex PCR; TCRdb's version includes in-frame clones alone and lacks a portion of them. The sample shows some 2,000,000 clones, just under 95% of them seen only once. The material sequenced was naive CD8+ T cells sorted from blood. Every receptor here comes from a young man in good health.

The chain joins TRBV27 to TRBJ2-7, with TRBD1 identical over 8 bases. The ends lost 5 bases at V and 6 bases at J; junction bases unmatched: 15. This CDR3 contains 16 residues. The germline CDR1 and CDR2 sequences are MNHEY and SMNVEV (reference sequence). CDR3 region: CASSLNAPTGVFEQYF. CDR3 coding DNA: TGTGCCAGCAGTCTAAACGCCCCGACAGGGGTGTTCGAGCAGTACTTC.

This sequence joins TRBV6-1 and TRBJ1-1; no clear D. Germline V gene sequence: CDR1 MNHNS, CDR2 SASEGT. The V end was cut by 5 bases, the J end by 4 bases, with 2 bases between. The CDR3 is 10 amino acids. Written as DNA, the CDR3 is TGTGCCAGCAGTACCACTGAAGCTTTCTTT. It is translated as CASSTTEAFF.

The rearrangement uses TRBV14 and TRBJ1-2; D not resolved. With 4 bases removed from V and 3 bases from J, the gap between germline ends came to 9 bases. Germline V CDR1 and CDR2: SGHDN, FVKESK. The CDR3 is 13 amino acids. Here the CDR3 DNA reads TGTGCCAGCAGCCCCCAATCGTACTATGGCTACACCTTC. It codes for CASSPQSYYGYTF.

This chain connects TRBV5-1 to TRBJ2-7, with TRBD2 matching over 7 bases. The CDR3 consists of 18 residues. Germline loops: CDR1 SGHRS, CDR2 YFSETQ. J gave up 3 bases and V 0 bases, and 15 bases lay outside the gene matches. CDR3 DNA: TGCGCCAGCAGCTTGGAGGCAGGGAGAGGGCTAGCGGTCTACGAGCAGTACTTC. It translates to CASSLEAGRGLAVYEQYF.

With respect to this clone: The sample holds other DNA sequences that translate to the same CDR3. The chain employs TRBV27 and TRBJ1-1, with unresolved D. The CDR3 loop spans 14 amino acids. Trimming removed 2 bases at V and 4 bases at J, with 11 bases between. In germline, CDR1 is MNHEY, CDR2 SMNVEV (reference sequence). CDR3 residues: CASSLSPGSTEAFF. In DNA, the CDR3 is TGTGCCAGCAGTTTAAGTCCCGGTAGCACTGAAGCTTTCTTT.

The chain uses TRBV7-9 and TRBJ1-5; 8 bases are a match to TRBD1. Germline CDR1 reads SEHNR; CDR2 reads FQNEAQ (reference sequence). The CDR3 has 18 residues. V was clipped by 4 bases and J by 3 bases; unmatched bases: 14. CDR3 sequence: CASSWDRLGSGDNQPQHF. DNA of the CDR3: TGTGCCAGCAGCTGGGACAGGTTGGGATCTGGAGACAATCAGCCCCAGCATTTT.

The genes are TRBV9 and TRBJ2-3; 12 bases are shared with TRBD2. Germline V gene data show CDR1 as SGDLS and CDR2 as YYNGEE. V was pared by 0 bases and J by 2 bases, with 4 bases of the junction left unmatched. CDR3 length: 17 amino acids. The CDR3 region has the DNA TGTGCCAGCAGCGTAGAGGGACTAGCGGGTCTCACAGATACGCAGTATTTT. It is translated as CASSVEGLAGLTDTQYF.